Sequencing of this T cell receptor (beta chain) was carried out in a study of cytomegalovirus exposure and HLA in healthy donors. PCR primers comprised 60 Vbeta and 13 Jbeta primers. Clones were read by immunoSEQ multiplex PCR, and TCRdb kept only the in-frame ones, dropping some. This table has about 110,000 clones, approximately 60% appearing once. With 5 bases removed from V and 3 bases from J, the gap between germline ends came to 13 bases. The germline CDR1 and CDR2 sequences are SGHRS and YFSETQ. The CDR3 loop spans 14 amino acids. The receptor's source is a woman in her thirties in good health and CMV-seronegative. The sample taken for sequencing was PBMCs. V usage is TRBV5-1 and J usage is TRBJ2-3; maybe TRBD1 (5 bases). Here the CDR3 DNA reads TGCGCCAGCAGTAGTAGGGGTAGTACAGATACGCAGTATTTT. Its translation is CASSSRGSTDTQYF.